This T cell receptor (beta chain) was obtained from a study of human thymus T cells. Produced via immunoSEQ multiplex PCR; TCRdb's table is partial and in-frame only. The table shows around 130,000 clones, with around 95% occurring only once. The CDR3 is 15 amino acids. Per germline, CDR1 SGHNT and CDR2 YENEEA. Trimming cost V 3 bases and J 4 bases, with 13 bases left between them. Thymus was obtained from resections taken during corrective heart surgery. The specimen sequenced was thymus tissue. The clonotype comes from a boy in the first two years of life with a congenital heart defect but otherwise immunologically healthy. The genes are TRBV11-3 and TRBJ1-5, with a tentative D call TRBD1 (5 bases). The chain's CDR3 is CASSLGRLGNQPQHF. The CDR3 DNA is TGTGCCAGCAGCTTGGGACGCCTTGGAAATCAGCCCCAGCATTTT.